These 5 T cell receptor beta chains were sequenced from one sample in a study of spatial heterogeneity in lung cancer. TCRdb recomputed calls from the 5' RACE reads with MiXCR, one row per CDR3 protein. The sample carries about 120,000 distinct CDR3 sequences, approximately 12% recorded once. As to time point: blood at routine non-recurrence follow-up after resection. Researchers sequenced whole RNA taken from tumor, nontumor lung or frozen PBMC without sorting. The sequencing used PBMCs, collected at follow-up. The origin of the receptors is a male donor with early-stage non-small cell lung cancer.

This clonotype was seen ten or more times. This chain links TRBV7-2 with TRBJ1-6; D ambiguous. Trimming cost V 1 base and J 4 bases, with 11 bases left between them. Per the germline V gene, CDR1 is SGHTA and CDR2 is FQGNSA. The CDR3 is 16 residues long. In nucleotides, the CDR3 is TGTGCCAGCAGCTTAGGGACTCTACTTTATAATTCACCCCTCCACTTT. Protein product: CASSLGTLLYNSPLHF.

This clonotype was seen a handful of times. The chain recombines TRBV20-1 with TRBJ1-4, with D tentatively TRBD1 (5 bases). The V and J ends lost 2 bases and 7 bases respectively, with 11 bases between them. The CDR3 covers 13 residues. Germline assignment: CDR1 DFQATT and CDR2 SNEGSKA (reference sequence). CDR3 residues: CSARRGTPEKLFF. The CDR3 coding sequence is TGCAGTGCTAGAAGGGGTACACCTGAAAAACTGTTTTTT.

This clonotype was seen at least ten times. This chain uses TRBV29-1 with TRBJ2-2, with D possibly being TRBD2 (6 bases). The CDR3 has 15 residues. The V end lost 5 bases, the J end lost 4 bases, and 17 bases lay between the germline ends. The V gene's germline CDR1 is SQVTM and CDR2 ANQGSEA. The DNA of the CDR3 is TGCAGCGTTTTGGGGAGGCAGGGATTCACCGGGGAGCTGTTTTTT. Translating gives CSVLGRQGFTGELFF.

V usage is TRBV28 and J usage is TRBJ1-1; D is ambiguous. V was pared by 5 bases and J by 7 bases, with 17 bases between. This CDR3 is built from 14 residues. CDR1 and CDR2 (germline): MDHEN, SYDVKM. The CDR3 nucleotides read TGTGCCAGCAGTACTCCTCACCTACCCTTTGAAGCTTTCTTT. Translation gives CASSTPHLPFEAFF.

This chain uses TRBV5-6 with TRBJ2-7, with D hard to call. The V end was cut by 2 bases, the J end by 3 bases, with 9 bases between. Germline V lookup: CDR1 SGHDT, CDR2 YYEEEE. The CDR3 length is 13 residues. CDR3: CASSLQRNYEQYF. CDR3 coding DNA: TGTGCCAGCAGCTTACAGAGGAACTACGAGCAGTACTTC.